The clone carrying this TCR beta chain appeared many times. TCRdb processed the 5' RACE reads anew with MiXCR; each CDR3 protein has one entry. The table has 6,000 to 9,500 distinct CDR3 sequences, 5% to 7% seen once. This sample's time point: sample taken at primary tumor resection. The authors sequenced whole RNA from tumor, nontumor lung or frozen PBMC without sorting. These data originate in a study of spatial heterogeneity in lung cancer. Overall study context: Combinations of a unique TCR and a UMI were tallied in raw reads, and on average each appeared more than ten times.

V lost 1 base and J lost 4, with 8 bases in between. Germline-derived CDR1 and CDR2 are LNHNV and YYDKDF (reference sequence). This CDR3 region has 14 residues. The rearrangement uses TRBV15 and TRBJ1-5; D unclear. The material sequenced was PBMCs, taken at surgery. This sequence was found in a male donor with early-stage non-small cell lung cancer. CDR3 DNA: TGTGCCACCAGCAGAGGTCGGGCAAATCAGCCCCAGCATTTT. This encodes CATSRGRANQPQHF.